Below are 29 T cell receptor beta chains sequenced from a single sample in a study of blood T cell repertoires in COVID-19. Only in-frame clones appear in the TCRdb table, and some are missing; sequencing was by immunoSEQ multiplex PCR. The sample lists about 210,000 clones, around 82% occurring once. Specimen: peripheral blood. These receptors originate from a human donor in a cohort sampled during active COVID-19.

This clone has only one observation. The chain carries TRBV6-1 and TRBJ2-2; D is possibly TRBD2 (6 bases). The germline V gene encodes CDR1 MNHNS and CDR2 SASEGT. The CDR3 is made up of 16 amino acids. The V end was cut by 3 bases, the J end by 2 bases, with 13 bases between. The CDR3: CASSEGTGINTGELFF. In nucleotides, the CDR3 is TGTGCCAGCAGTGAGGGGACTGGGATTAACACCGGGGAGCTGTTTTTT.

V usage is TRBV18 and J usage is TRBJ1-1, with a weak D call TRBD1 (6 bases). CDR1 is KGHSH, CDR2 LQKENI, per germline. CDR3 length: 15 residues. The V gene lost 4 bases and the J gene lost 4 bases, with 16 bases spanning the gap. CDR3: CASSRPGQESTEAFF. The CDR3 DNA reads as TGTGCCAGCTCACGACCGGGACAAGAGAGCACTGAAGCTTTCTTT.

The rearrangement uses TRBV4-2 and TRBJ2-7; a possible D gene is TRBD1 (6 bases). This CDR3 is built from 16 residues. V was trimmed by 4 bases and J by 0 bases, leaving 16 bases between them. From germline, CDR1 is LGHNA and CDR2 YNFKEQ. The chain's CDR3 is CASSRPDRKSSYEQYF. CDR3 DNA: TGTGCCAGCAGCCGACCCGACAGGAAGAGCTCCTACGAGCAGTACTTC.

The chain is built from TRBV18 and TRBJ2-7, with 8 positions matching TRBD1. The CDR3 length is 16 residues. CDR1 KGHSH and CDR2 LQKENI come from the germline V gene. The V and J ends lost 3 bases and 2 bases, in that order; junction bases with no gene match: 9. The CDR3 is CASSPGQGRFTYEQYF. The CDR3 nucleotides are TGTGCCAGCTCACCCGGACAGGGAAGATTCACCTACGAGCAGTACTTC.

The chain carries TRBV16 and TRBJ1-5; possibly TRBD1 for D (5 bases). The CDR3 totals 16 residues. The germline V and J ends were trimmed by 0 bases and 3 bases, with 12 bases remaining between them. The germline V gene encodes CDR1 KGHSY and CDR2 FQNENV. The CDR3 DNA sequence: TGTGCCAGCAGCCAATCGGACACCAGACTCAATCAGCCCCAGCATTTT. It codes for CASSQSDTRLNQPQHF.

The V gene is TRBV5-1, the J gene TRBJ2-7, with 7 bases aligning to TRBD1. Germline loops: CDR1 SGHRS, CDR2 YFSETQ. The V gene end was trimmed by 2 bases and the J gene end by 3 bases; junction bases not matched to a gene: 5. CDR3 length: 14 residues. CDR3 DNA: TGCGCCAGCAGCTTCGGGGACAGAAACTACGAGCAGTACTTC. Translation: CASSFGDRNYEQYF. Based on the CDR3 plus reference TRBV5-1 and TRBJ2-7, the full variable domain is KAGVTQTPRYLIKTRGQQVTLSCSPISGHRSVSWYQQTPGQGLQFLFEYFSETQRNKGNFPGRFSGRQFSNSRSEMNVSTLELGDSALYLCASSFGDRNYEQYFGPGTRLTVT.

The chain recombines TRBV24-1 with TRBJ1-2; 7 bases fit TRBD1. Germline V gives CDR1 KGHDR, CDR2 SFDVKD. V shed 4 bases and J 4 bases; nucleotides not matched to a gene: 17. This CDR3 contains 18 residues. CDR3 sequence: CATSDLPTDRVGSYGYTF. The CDR3, as DNA: TGTGCCACCAGTGACCTCCCCACCGACAGGGTGGGGAGCTATGGCTACACCTTC.

In its sample, this clone was seen once. The chain combines TRBV13 with TRBJ2-7, with 12 bases matching TRBD2. Looked up from germline, CDR1 is PRHDT and CDR2 is FYEKMQ (reference sequence). V was pared by 2 bases and J by 7 bases, with 9 bases of the junction left unmatched. The CDR3 runs to 16 residues. In DNA form, the CDR3 reads TGTGCCAGCAGCTTAACCCGACTAGCGGGAGAGCAGGAGCAGTACTTC. Amino acids: CASSLTRLAGEQEQYF.

The chain combines TRBV4-1 with TRBJ1-4; 10 nucleotides match TRBD1. The V segment lost 5 bases and the J segment 6 bases; nucleotides outside the gene matches: 6. This CDR3 is built from 15 residues. CDR1 is MGHRA and CDR2 is YSYEKL in the germline V gene. CDR3 sequence: CASSSDRGPYEKLFF. The CDR3 region has the DNA TGCGCCAGCAGCTCTGACAGGGGGCCATATGAAAAACTGTTTTTT.

The genes are TRBV6-1 and TRBJ1-6; TRBD1 agrees at 8 bases. This CDR3 region has 16 residues. Looked up from germline, CDR1 is MNHNS and CDR2 is SASEGT. J was trimmed by 7 bases and V by 2 bases; bases with no gene match: 7. The CDR3 nucleotides read TGTGCCAGCAGTGAACCAGGGGGCTTAGGGAATTCACCCCTCCACTTT. Protein sequence: CASSEPGGLGNSPLHF.

This clone was seen just once. The chain uses TRBV5-1 and TRBJ2-7, with 10 positions matching TRBD2. With V trimmed by 4 bases and J by 0 bases, 4 bases remained unmatched. The V gene's germline CDR1 is SGHRS and CDR2 YFSETQ. The CDR3 runs 15 residues. The CDR3 reads CASSTRTSGSYEQYF. In DNA form, the CDR3 reads TGCGCCAGCAGCACCCGGACTAGCGGCTCCTACGAGCAGTACTTC.

The chain joins TRBV18 to TRBJ2-2; 8 bases map to TRBD2. V was pared by 4 bases and J by 2 bases, with 9 bases of the junction left unmatched. Germline V gives CDR1 KGHSH, CDR2 LQKENI. The CDR3 runs to 17 residues. The CDR3: CASSRRRAGANTGELFF. DNA of the CDR3: TGTGCCAGCTCACGTCGCCGAGCGGGAGCTAACACCGGGGAGCTGTTTTTT.

The chain carries TRBV4-2 and TRBJ1-1; perhaps TRBD1 as D (5 bases). The CDR3 has 16 residues. Germline CDR1 is LGHNA and CDR2 is YNFKEQ. With 3 bases removed from V and 5 bases from J, the gap between germline ends came to 19 bases. CDR3 sequence (DNA): TGTGCCAGCAGCCAGTTACGTCGGGCAGGGTTAACTGAAGCTTTCTTT. Protein: CASSQLRRAGLTEAFF.

The chain couples TRBV10-3 to TRBJ1-5; weak D call: TRBD1 (5 bases). The length of the CDR3 is 13 residues. Trimming pared 9 bases from V and 4 bases from J, leaving 13 bases between. Germline V gene sequence: CDR1 ENHRY, CDR2 SYGVKD. CDR3 bases: TGTGCCATAGGGGAACAGGTTAATCAGCCCCAGCATTTT. Its translation is CAIGEQVNQPQHF.

The chain carries TRBV28 and TRBJ1-2; D not resolved. V dropped 8 bases and J dropped 10 bases, with 14 bases sitting between them. CDR1 MDHEN and CDR2 SYDVKM come from the germline V gene. This CDR3 has 11 residues. The CDR3 sequence is CASLTSANYTF. DNA for the CDR3: TGTGCCAGCCTTACTAGTGCGAACTACACCTTC.

A few counts support this clone. The V call is TRBV3-1 (or the pseudogene TRBV3-2), the J call TRBJ1-1; 9 nucleotides line up with TRBD1. With V trimmed by 5 bases and J by 7 bases, 5 bases remained unmatched. Germline V gene lookup returns CDR1 LGHDT and CDR2 YNNKEL (reference sequence). The CDR3 is 13 residues long. This CDR3 reads CASSMGQGNEAFF. DNA of the CDR3: TGTGCCAGCAGCATGGGACAGGGAAATGAAGCTTTCTTT.

The chain uses TRBV5-1 and TRBJ2-7; D not resolved. V shed 4 bases and J shed 1 base, with 9 bases lying between them. Germline CDR1 SGHRS, CDR2 YFSETQ. This CDR3 is built from 13 residues. CDR3 loop: CASSPGGSYEQYF. CDR3 DNA sequence: TGCGCCAGCAGCCCAGGTGGGTCCTACGAGCAGTACTTC.

CDR3 bases: TGTGCCAGCCAATTCCGGGACTCCGGGCGGGGGAATCAGCCCCAGCATTTT. Protein: CASQFRDSGRGNQPQHF. V gene TRBV19 combines with J gene TRBJ1-5, with a weak D call TRBD1 (5 bases). The length of the CDR3 is 17 residues. V lost 9 bases and J lost 4, with 25 bases in between. In germline, CDR1 is LNHDA, CDR2 SQIVND (reference sequence). Complete variable domain (other parts from reference TRBV19 and TRBJ1-5): DGGITQSPKYLFRKEGQNVTLSCEQNLNHDAMYWYRQDPGQGLRLIYYSQIVNDFQKGDIAEGYSVSREKKESFPLTVTSAQKNPTAFYLCASQFRDSGRGNQPQHFGDGTRLSIL.

The genes are TRBV2 and TRBJ1-6, with D uncertain. This CDR3 region has 14 residues. V was shortened by 6 bases and J by 8 bases, with 14 bases between the two germline ends. Germline assignment: CDR1 SNHLY and CDR2 FYNNEI. Here the CDR3 DNA reads TGTGCCAGCAGCGGGATGGACGGAGATTCACCCCTCCACTTT. It specifies CASSGMDGDSPLHF.

This sequence joins TRBV11-1 and TRBJ2-1, with TRBD2 identical over 14 bases. V gave up 8 bases and J gave up 6 bases; unmatched junction bases: 6. Germline assignment: CDR1 SGHAT and CDR2 FQDESV (reference sequence). The CDR3 spans 15 residues. The chain's CDR3 is CASYAGLAGANEQFF. CDR3 in DNA: TGTGCCAGCTACGCGGGACTAGCGGGAGCCAATGAGCAGTTCTTC.

The rearrangement links TRBV11-2 to TRBJ2-7; TRBD2 might be the D (5 bases). The CDR3 has 15 residues. V was cut by 1 base and J by 2 bases, with 12 bases left in between. Germline-derived CDR1 and CDR2 are SGHAT and FQNNGV. The CDR3 protein is CASSLGTGSAYEQYF. The CDR3 region has the DNA TGTGCCAGCAGCTTAGGGACGGGGAGCGCCTACGAGCAGTACTTC.

The chain links TRBV5-1 to TRBJ2-7, with 9 bases identical to TRBD1. This CDR3 comprises 14 residues. Losses at the gene ends were 4 bases for V and 4 bases for J; bases not matched to a gene: 6. Per germline, CDR1 SGHRS and CDR2 YFSETQ. CDR3: CASSPRTGVYEQYF. Here the CDR3 DNA reads TGCGCCAGCAGCCCCCGGACAGGGGTTTACGAGCAGTACTTC.

This chain's CDR3 is CASSPGLAGGREFF. DNA for the CDR3: TGTGCCAGCAGCCCGGGACTAGCGGGGGGGCGGGAGTTCTTC. The rearrangement links TRBV14 to TRBJ2-1; 16 bases map to TRBD2. Germline assignment: CDR1 SGHDN and CDR2 FVKESK. V lost 4 bases and J lost 14; bases outside the gene matches: 5. The CDR3 totals 14 residues.

This chain joins TRBV6-5 and TRBJ2-5; 9 nucleotides match TRBD1. Germline-derived CDR1 and CDR2 are MNHEY and SVGAGI. This CDR3 is 15 amino acids long. V lost 3 bases, J lost 7 bases, and 9 bases stayed unmatched. The CDR3 region has the DNA TGTGCCAGCAGTTATATGGGGACAGGGTCGGGGACCCAGTACTTC. As protein: CASSYMGTGSGTQYF.

The chain couples TRBV14 to TRBJ1-5; no clear D gene. CDR1 SGHDN and CDR2 FVKESK come from the germline V gene. The CDR3 covers 14 residues. Trimming removed 2 bases at V and 11 bases at J, with 16 bases between. The CDR3 region is CASSQRSFGDAQHF. The CDR3 DNA sequence: TGTGCCAGCAGCCAAAGATCGTTCGGAGACGCCCAGCATTTT.

The V and J genes are TRBV28 and TRBJ2-7; D gene ambiguous. The length of the CDR3 is 12 residues. V was pared by 8 bases and J by 7 bases, with 15 bases between. The V gene's germline CDR1 is MDHEN and CDR2 SYDVKM. The CDR3: CASSLGPGEQYF. The CDR3 coding sequence is TGTGCCAGCTCCCTCGGCCCCGGGGAGCAGTACTTC.

The chain joins TRBV7-8 to TRBJ2-7, with TRBD2 identical over 7 bases. Trimming at V came to 5 bases and at J to 3 bases, leaving 13 bases not matched to a gene. The CDR3 totals 16 residues. Germline loops: CDR1 SGHVS, CDR2 FQNEAQ. CDR3 residues: CASSPRGGSPYYEQYF. CDR3 in DNA: TGTGCCAGCAGCCCCCGCGGGGGTTCCCCCTACTACGAGCAGTACTTC. Supplemented by reference TRBV7-8 and TRBJ2-7, the full variable domain reads GAGVSQSPRYKVAKRGQDVALRCDPISGHVSLFWYQQALGQGPEFLTYFQNEAQLDKSGLPSDRFFAERPEGSVSTLKIQRTQQEDSAVYLCASSPRGGSPYYEQYFGPGTRLTVT.

On this clone: A much more abundant neighbour one base away suggests this may be a read error. The chain joins TRBV11-2 to TRBJ2-3; weak D call: TRBD1 (6 bases). From germline, CDR1 is SGHAT and CDR2 FQNNGV. This CDR3 is built from 14 residues. Trimming took off 3 bases at V and 0 bases at J, with 7 bases between the two ends. In DNA, the CDR3 is TGTGCCAGCAGCTTGGGGGCTAGCACAGATACGCAGTATTTT. It encodes CASSLGASTDTQYF.

CDR3 DNA: TGTGCCAGCAGCCCCCGGGACAGGGTGGATCAGCCCCAGCATTTT. Translating gives CASSPRDRVDQPQHF. The rearrangement joins TRBV7-6 to TRBJ1-5, with 9 bases that match TRBD1. Germline lookup yields CDR1 SGHVS and CDR2 FNYEAQ. CDR3 length equals 15 residues. The J segment lost 5 bases and the V segment lost 5 bases, leaving 7 bases of the junction unmatched.